This record covers a single T cell receptor (beta chain). The antigen it recognizes is unknown. No base quality values were provided; no much bigger clone lies one nucleotide off. This sample stems from a study of T cell responses to AZD1222 COVID-19 vaccine listed by TCRdb under 2021. With regard to the full study: A total of just over 230 trial participants underwent TCR sequencing, of whom around 200 received two doses of AZD1222 and some 25 received two doses of the MenACWY control vaccine. Enrollment into the trials was organized by age into subgroups of 18-55, 56-69 and 70-plus years, and those subgroups contained about 150, 27 and 61 TCR-sequenced participants, respectively.

The investigation overall reported the following: Participants were mostly white British and included more females than males, and it was suggested by the authors that clonal diversity may have been underestimated. Spike-specific TCR breadth and depth rose significantly after two AZD1222 doses compared with day 0 and with MenACWY recipients. CD4 TCRs associated with the vaccine covered the entire spike protein, and the dominant responses were in regions 160-218 and 743-854. Epitopes outside the regions mutated in the B.1.351 and B.1.1.7 variants were reportedly recognized by nearly half of the unique spike-specific TCRs. Conclusions about previously exposed vaccinees are limited, since just a handful of AZD1222 recipients were seropositive for SARS-CoV-2 at baseline. In the small 56-69-year group, the increase in depth fell short of significance, most likely because of low power. Because no samples from the day 14 peak response were available, repertoires could be characterized only after the peak T cell response.

The CDR3 regions of human TCRbeta chains were analyzed by immunosequencing. The published analysis was carried out like this. Repertoire TCRs were checked for matches against a reference library of SARS-CoV-2-specific TCRs that had been generated using the MIRA antigen-specificity platform. Breadth meant the fraction of unique TCRs that were SARS-CoV-2-associated, whereas depth meant the fraction of total T cells that were SARS-CoV-2-associated. Using the MIRA data, each spike-specific TCR was assigned both to the spike region to which the TCR was reactive and to a CD4 or CD8 class. Log10-transformed breadth and depth values were compared by one-way ANOVA with Sidak's multiple comparisons tests. In its TCRdb copy, this immuneACCESS table keeps in-frame sequences only and misses some clones. Where compared with another copy, unresolved V genes explain less than half of these, and the others have no known cause. D and trimming come from the DNA, and the V and J calls and clone size come from that table. The table for this sample lists about 200,000 clones; approximately 93% of them were counted only once. The top ten clones comprise roughly 1% of the sample.

The sample's time point label is to be understood as: about 28 days (+/-7) after the second vaccine dose. Because spike-specific TCR depth and breadth did not differ between the two schedules, AZD1222 recipients who got a second dose at roughly 4 weeks were pooled with those who got a second dose at roughly 12 weeks. The vaccinee samples were drawn from two UK trials, COV001 and COV002, one of which was a single-blind randomized controlled phase 2/3 trial testing AZD1222 (ChAdOx1 nCoV-19) in healthy adults. Trial participant PBMC samples were collected at day 0 and day 28 after the second dose for TCRbeta chain sequencing. Deletion took 3 bases off V and 1 base off J, with a span of 6 bases between the germline ends. Reading from cysteine to phenylalanine, the CDR3 counts 13 amino acids. The DNA shown is the 39-base CDR3, in frame from base 1. CDR1 and CDR2 (MRHNA, SNTAGT) derive from the germline V gene.

Sequences were derived from peripheral blood, sampled 28 days after the second AZD1222 dose. Recombination connected TRBV6-4 to TRBJ1-1, with the D gene not confidently named. This sequence was found in an adult who received the AZD1222 COVID-19 vaccine. The CDR3 region reads CASSESRNTEAFF. The DNA sequence is TGTGCCAGCAGTGAAAGCAGGAACACTGAAGCTTTCTTT.